This T cell receptor (beta chain) was observed in a study of cytomegalovirus exposure and HLA in healthy donors listed by TCRdb under 2017. Describing the broader study: An earlier analysis of some 600 of the donors reported 276 Gb of sequence data and approximately 120 million unique TCR beta sequences obtained from some 170 million T cells. The study aimed to test whether signatures of past pathogen exposure could be identified by cataloging public T cell receptors. Of the roughly 400 genotyped donors, 65% to 90% fell in the genetic ancestry cluster associated with self-reported Caucasian donors. Rather than using new phenotypic data, the later analysis identified candidate immune exposures from TCR beta sequences and from how often those sequences occurred across donors. A later analysis re-examined previously published TCR beta repertoires from about 700 donors and added high-resolution HLA genotyping to investigate patterns of TCR occurrence. Class I and class II HLA loci were covered by the typing at four-digit resolution. On average, about 200,000 unique TCR beta nucleotide sequences were sequenced per donor among some 420 genotyped donors of the cohort, with roughly a sixth of those sequences being non-productive. Alongside the repertoire data, information on donor age, sex, ethnicity and CMV serostatus was compiled. A later genetic analysis took genome-wide SNP genotypes for about 65% of the 666 donors and used that subset as a discovery cohort. The study combined high-throughput TCR immunosequencing, statistical association of individual TCRs with disease status, and machine learning to predict cytomegalovirus infection status. Typing coverage differed by locus: A, B, C, DRB1 and DQB1 were typed in roughly 629-640 donors, DQA1 in 522, DPA1 in 600 to 610, and DPB1 in around 490. Along with the approximately 650-subject first cohort, a separate validation cohort of over a hundred different subjects was used. The T cell repertoires of some 700 subjects were profiled by immunosequencing and related to cytomegalovirus serostatus. A few DR-DQ haplotypes were treated as single units for association and clustering because of strong linkage in the cohort. In an earlier analysis of several hundred of the donors, high-throughput TCR beta sequencing was used to judge whether each TCR beta V gene segment behaved as functional or pseudogenic. Around 320 gigabases of sequencing data and approximately 85 million unique TCR sequences were included in an early release covering roughly 600 HLA-typed donors. All discovery cohort repertoires had been generated on a single sequencing platform. Study-wide conclusions, independent of this receptor: It was suggested by the authors that the approach could potentially be generalized to other disease states and immunological phenotypes. In vitro tests confirmed that a few of the cytomegalovirus-associated TCR beta chains recognize cytomegalovirus antigens. According to a later analysis, most CMV-associated TCR beta chains appeared to be HLA-restricted, and the HLA associations seemed to be driven largely by CMV exposure. Broadly in line with IMGT annotations, most TCR beta V segments showed up in productive rearrangements about 87% or about 30% of the time in an earlier analysis of 587 of the donors. In the study, approximately 150 TCR beta chains were listed as associated with cytomegalovirus. The only immune exposure information available for the cohort was CMV serostatus. A later genetic analysis associated a missense DCLRE1C variant with V-gene and J-gene trimming of TCR beta chains, and an independent cohort replicated the association. According to a later analysis, parvovirus B19, influenza, CMV and Epstein-Barr virus appeared linked to several top co-occurrence clusters. Because counts were too low, roughly 16 rarely observed V segments, including chromosome 9 orphons, were excluded from the earlier analysis of several hundred of the donors. According to a later genetic analysis, donors in an Asian-associated ancestry cluster had fewer N-insertions in productive TCRs than the approximately 630-donor mean. Because some donors lacked HLA typing at each locus, the association tests relied only on the typed subset. Only TCR beta chains were sequenced in this cohort, and the absence of alpha or paired-chain data limited detectable features. The presence/absence analyses assumed that sequencing depth was roughly uniform across donors, and that assumption may not be true. The classifier was reported to diagnose cytomegalovirus status with high specificity and sensitivity in both the original cohort and the validation cohort. A cluster of highly shared sequence variants was judged likely to represent a technical artifact of the sequencing pipeline. A later analysis found that TCR association rates varied across HLA loci, with DRB1 alleles showing the most associated TCRs and HLA-C alleles the fewest. Assigning TCR associations to individual alleles was difficult when HLA alleles, especially DR and DQ, strongly co-occurred. Across donors, most TCR sequences were observed very rarely, whereas some public TCRs were present in many individuals. Specific HLA alleles were associated with about 17,000 TCR beta sequences at a false discovery rate of 0.05 in a later analysis. Correlated functional status among segregating V segments might reflect linkage disequilibrium, but an unknown experimental factor could not be ruled out. Compared with equally common non-associated chains, HLA-associated TCR beta chains in a later analysis were more clonally expanded and had lower generation probabilities. Some IMGT-functional V segments, including TRBV6-2 and TRBV6-3, could not be distinguished by the 87-base-pair reads and were therefore excluded. A further reported finding was that TCR beta sequences accurately predicted the HLA-A and HLA-B alleles for most subjects in the first cohort.

The library was prepared using the immunoSEQ multiplex PCR assay. The multiplex PCR relied on a mix of 60 forward primers for TCR Vbeta segments and 13 reverse primers for TCR Jbeta segments. A multiplex PCR assay on genomic DNA amplified the CDR3 region of rearranged TCR beta genes. On the Illumina HiSeq System, the amplified TCR beta libraries were sequenced as 87-base-pair reads. Turning to the authors' computational methods: A later analysis counted some 74 million unique TCR beta chains across the 650 to 800 repertoires, and around 12 million of these chains were shared by at least two donors. Raw reads were error-corrected and collapsed into unique sequences with a nearest-neighbor algorithm that merged closely related sequences to remove PCR and sequencing errors. V, D and J gene segments were assigned by aligning CDR3 sequences to IMGT reference sequences. For a sequence to be retained, a match of at least six nucleotides was required to both a V gene segment and a J gene segment. A rearrangement was called productive if the CDR3 had no stop codons and remained in frame with V and J, and every other rearrangement was called non-productive. Following IMGT convention, CDR3 was defined as the stretch from the second conserved V-encoded cysteine up to the conserved J-encoded phenylalanine. Sequences without an unambiguous match to a single V gene segment were excluded from the earlier analysis of almost 600 of the donors. In an earlier analysis of around 600 of the donors, V segments were called functional above 56.7% productive rearrangements and were called segregating when the between-donor standard deviation exceeded 5%. A statistical classification framework was built to diagnose cytomegalovirus status from the catalog of TCR beta chain sequences. In a later analysis, TCR nucleotide sequences were compared against IMGT/GENE-DB human TR gene sequences so that V and J genes could be assigned. The TCRdist pipeline was used in a later analysis to assign CDR3 sequences and most-parsimonious VDJ recombination scenarios. In a later analysis, every TCR beta chain was defined by the combination of its CDR3 amino acid sequence and its V-gene family, and reads without a unique V-gene family were dropped. To address suspected cross-contamination and a sequencing artifact, a later analysis removed a few hundred highly shared, low-generation-probability nucleotide sequences. In a later analysis, a clonal expansion index was calculated for each public chain from normalized within-repertoire ranks of inferred template counts. A later analysis computed generation probabilities with a VDJ recombination model fitted to out-of-frame rearrangements, and checked the results against IGoR. A later analysis scored TCR-TCR, TCR-HLA and TCR-CMV co-occurrence with hypergeometric tests, applying a repertoire-size bias correction to TCR pairs. A later analysis estimated false discovery rates by permuting HLA or CMV assignments 20 times. In a later analysis, co-occurring TCRs were grouped with DBSCAN, and TCRdist sequence similarity was added when clustering was performed within HLA-allele-positive subsets. Co-occurrence clustering excluded repertoires with fewer than 30,000 or more than 120,000 public chains, plus five with anomalous nucleotide sharing. TCRdb took over this immuneACCESS table, retaining in-frame rearrangements with V and J assigned. Such tables are incomplete; in checked studies, under half of the missing clones stem from an unresolved V gene, and the remainder is unexplained. The V and J calls and clone size are taken from that table; D and trimming were inferred from the DNA. This sample has about 190,000 clones in its table, and about four fifths of those were observed once. The ten biggest clones cover 1.5% to 2% of the sample.

In total, more than 500 healthy bone marrow donors made up the cohort. Cohort members were all nominally healthy when sampled, although unrecorded immune exposures were likely present. The donor tested CMV seronegative, placing the donor among the roughly 350 seronegative members of the cohort. A peripheral blood sample was collected from each donor, and TCR beta sequencing was performed on peripheral blood mononuclear cells. Genomic DNA extraction from the blood cell samples was performed with the Qiagen DNeasy Blood Extraction Kit. Details on this clone: Its antigen remains undetermined. Base qualities are missing; no much larger clone stands one base away.

The germline V gene sets CDR1 to LGHNA and CDR2 to YNFKEQ. The CDR3 has 16 amino acids, counting the end cysteine and phenylalanine. Solely the CDR3 DNA is kept, with 48 bases framed from the first base. Trimming costs V 3 bases and J 7 bases, and their ends lie 18 bases apart. What was sequenced was PBMCs. This sequence uses TRBV4-2 and TRBJ2-2; the D gene is perhaps TRBD1, from 7 matching bases. The receptor's source is a man younger than 30 in good health and CMV-seronegative. The bases are TGTGCCAGCAGCCAGGAGGGACAGAATTACTACGGGGAGCTGTTTTTT. Its amino acids are CASSQEGQNYYGELFF.